One and the same sample provided the 27 T cell receptor beta chains below, sequenced in a study of blood T cell repertoires in COVID-19. Clones were sequenced by immunoSEQ multiplex PCR, and TCRdb holds only the in-frame ones, with some missing. The sample yields fewer than 250,000 clones, about 84% seen once. The sequenced sample was PBMCs or T cells enriched from blood (not recorded which). The receptors originated from a woman between 50 and 59 years old who had recovered from COVID-19.

J is TRBJ1-6 and V is TRBV27; TRBD1 agrees at 7 bases. Germline V lookup: CDR1 MNHEY, CDR2 SMNVEV (reference sequence). CDR3 length equals 14 residues. The CDR3 loop reads CAARQGAYNSPLHF. CDR3 nucleotide sequence: TGTGCGGCCCGGCAGGGGGCCTATAATTCACCCCTCCACTTT.

The rearrangement links TRBV5-1 to TRBJ2-7; D gene unclear. V was shortened by 6 bases and J by 5 bases, with 9 bases between the two germline ends. The CDR3 is 11 amino acids. Germline assignment: CDR1 SGHRS and CDR2 YFSETQ. The CDR3 DNA is TGCGCCAGCAAGGTAGCAAACGAGCAGTACTTC. It is translated as CASKVANEQYF.

The rearrangement uses TRBV7-2 and TRBJ1-5; D is unresolved. The V and J ends lost 2 bases and 6 bases respectively, with 11 bases between them. Germline V gene sequence: CDR1 SGHTA, CDR2 FQGNSA. The CDR3 is 14 amino acids. The CDR3 loop reads CASSLSPGFQPQHF. The CDR3 DNA sequence: TGTGCCAGCAGCTTAAGCCCGGGATTTCAGCCCCAGCATTTT.

The rearrangement uses TRBV4-2 and TRBJ1-1; 7 bases agree with TRBD1. Germline V gene data show CDR1 as LGHNA and CDR2 as YNFKEQ. V lost 1 base, J lost 5 bases, and 7 bases stayed unmatched. The CDR3 spans 15 residues. The CDR3 protein is CASSQAQGGGTEAFF. The DNA for the CDR3 is TGTGCCAGCAGCCAAGCGCAGGGGGGAGGAACTGAAGCTTTCTTT.

The rearrangement joins TRBV30 to TRBJ2-5; 7 bases fit TRBD2. Per germline, CDR1 GTSNPN and CDR2 SVGIG (reference sequence). CDR3 size: 12 residues. Trimming removed 2 bases from V and 7 bases from J; junction bases left unmatched: 4. The CDR3 nucleotides read TGTGCCTGGAGTCAAGGGGAGGGGACCCAGTACTTC. Translating gives CAWSQGEGTQYF.

This chain joins TRBV6-5 and TRBJ2-7, with 9 bases that match TRBD1. Germline-derived CDR1 and CDR2 are MNHEY and SVGAGI. Germline trimming cut 7 bases from V and 2 bases from J; bases unmatched to any gene: 6. CDR3 length: 14 residues. The CDR3 DNA follows: TGTGCCAGCATCCCGGGACAGGGCCCCTACGAGCAGTACTTC. This codes for CASIPGQGPYEQYF.

Points on this clone: Other DNA sequences in the same sample also yield this CDR3. The genes are TRBV19 and TRBJ2-7, with 12 nucleotides matching TRBD1. With V trimmed by 6 bases and J by 4 bases, 4 bases remained unmatched. Germline CDR1 is LNHDA and CDR2 is SQIVND (reference sequence). The length of the CDR3 is 14 residues. The CDR3 sequence: CASSPGQGAYEQYF. For the CDR3, the DNA is TGTGCCAGTAGCCCGGGACAGGGGGCTTACGAGCAGTACTTC.

In this sample, this clone turned up a few times. J is TRBJ2-7 and V is TRBV30, with D possibly being TRBD2 (5 bases). The germline V gene encodes CDR1 GTSNPN and CDR2 SVGIG (reference sequence). Trimming left V 1 base short and J 2 bases short, with 15 bases between. This CDR3 comprises 15 residues. The DNA of the CDR3 is TGTGCCTGGAGTGCGGACCTCTACGGGGCCTACGAGCAGTACTTC. Its protein product is CAWSADLYGAYEQYF.

The chain joins TRBV29-1 to TRBJ2-3, with D unresolved. The CDR3 is made up of 12 amino acids. The germline CDR1 and CDR2 sequences are SQVTM and ANQGSEA. The ends were cut back, 7 bases at V and 2 bases at J, with 10 bases in the middle. Written as DNA, the CDR3 is TGCAGCGCCATTAGAGTCACAGATACGCAGTATTTT. Its protein is CSAIRVTDTQYF.

The chain combines TRBV12-2 with TRBJ1-5; no DNA check was done on the table's D call, TRBD1. TRBV12-2 is given as a pseudogene. CDR3 length equals 18 residues. In DNA form, the CDR3 reads TGTGCAAGTCGCTCCACCTACCGGGACAGGGGTAGCAATCAGCCCCAGCATTTT. Protein sequence: CASRSTYRDRGSNQPQHF.

The chain links TRBV6-5 to TRBJ1-1; no firm D call. The ends were cut back, 2 bases at V and 7 bases at J, with 8 bases in the middle. This CDR3 comprises 12 residues. CDR1 and CDR2 from the germline V gene are MNHEY and SVGAGI. CDR3 nucleotide sequence: TGTGCCAGCAGTTACGTGGGAGGTGAAGCTTTCTTT. Translated: CASSYVGGEAFF.

V gene TRBV7-2 combines with J gene TRBJ2-7; 10 bases fit TRBD2. The germline gives CDR1 SGHTA, CDR2 FQGNSA. The V gene end was trimmed by 6 bases and the J gene end by 0 bases; junction bases not matched to a gene: 5. The CDR3 sequence is 15 residues long. CDR3 region: CASSPSGGASYEQYF. DNA for the CDR3: TGTGCCAGCAGTCCAAGCGGGGGGGCCTCCTACGAGCAGTACTTC.

CDR3 DNA: TGTGCCAGCAGTTCCCCCGGGACACCAGATGAAAAACTGTTTTTT. Translation gives CASSSPGTPDEKLFF. The V call is TRBV27, the J call TRBJ1-4, with D maybe TRBD1 (6 bases). Looked up from germline, CDR1 is MNHEY and CDR2 is SMNVEV (reference sequence). The CDR3 is made up of 15 amino acids. V gave up 4 bases and J gave up 6 bases, with 15 bases separating them.

CDR3 loop: CASSLGHRAAQPQHF. The CDR3 coding sequence is TGTGCCAGCAGCTTGGGGCACAGGGCGGCTCAGCCCCAGCATTTT. The chain recombines TRBV5-5 with TRBJ1-5; D perhaps matches TRBD1 (6 bases). The CDR3 loop spans 15 amino acids. Trimming removed 0 bases at V and 6 bases at J, with 13 bases between. Germline CDR1 SGHKS, CDR2 YYEKEE (reference sequence).

The chain links TRBV2 to TRBJ1-3, with TRBD1 matching over 10 bases. This CDR3 region has 12 residues. CDR1 is SNHLY, CDR2 FYNNEI, per germline. V shed 6 bases and J 7 bases; nucleotides not matched to a gene: 0. CDR3 bases: TGTGCCAGCAGGGACAGGGGGAACACCATATATTTT. Translated: CASRDRGNTIYF.

This clone was picked up a small number of times. This chain uses TRBV7-2 with TRBJ1-5; 8 bases fit TRBD1. CDR1 and CDR2 (germline): SGHTA, FQGNSA. The CDR3 consists of 16 residues. V shed 9 bases and J 2 bases; nucleotides not matched to a gene: 12. The CDR3 here is CARPDRARTGNQPQHF. CDR3 bases: TGTGCCAGGCCGGACAGGGCCCGCACAGGCAATCAGCCCCAGCATTTT.

This rearrangement joins TRBV3-1 (or the pseudogene TRBV3-2) to TRBJ1-5; 9 bases fit TRBD1. This CDR3 comprises 14 residues. J gave up 7 bases and V 4 bases, and 5 bases lay outside the gene matches. Germline values: CDR1 LGHDT, CDR2 YNNKEL (reference sequence). As DNA, the CDR3 is TGTGCCAGCAGCCCGGGACAGGGCTTCCAGCCCCAGCATTTT. It is translated as CASSPGQGFQPQHF.

The chain joins TRBV30 to TRBJ1-6; weak D call: TRBD1 (5 bases). There are 14 residues in the CDR3. CDR1 and CDR2 (germline): GTSNPN, SVGIG (reference sequence). V was trimmed by 2 bases and J by 10 bases, leaving 15 bases between them. The CDR3 DNA follows: TGTGCCTGGAGTTTGGGGCCATCCAGCTCACCCCTCCACTTT. Residues: CAWSLGPSSSPLHF.

The chain links TRBV20-1 to TRBJ2-5; D is possibly TRBD2 (6 bases). CDR3 length: 14 residues. V lost 3 bases to trimming and J lost 4 bases, with 15 bases between them. Germline V gene sequence: CDR1 DFQATT, CDR2 SNEGSKA (reference sequence). CDR3 nucleotides: TGCAGTGCTAGTCGGGGAGGAGGAGGAGAGACCCAGTACTTC. Residues: CSASRGGGGETQYF.

The chain employs TRBV19 and TRBJ2-7; 8 bases map to TRBD1. Germline loops: CDR1 LNHDA, CDR2 SQIVND (reference sequence). The CDR3 covers 14 residues. Unmatched junction bases numbered 5, after V lost 5 bases and J lost 2 bases. CDR3 coding DNA: TGTGCCAGTAGTGACAGGGGCGACACCTACGAGCAGTACTTC. Protein: CASSDRGDTYEQYF.

J is TRBJ2-6 and V is TRBV12-2; the table assigns TRBD1, which was not confirmed against the DNA. TRBV12-2 is reported as a pseudogene. CDR3 size: 17 residues. CDR3 in DNA: TGTGCAAGTCGCCCGAGACAGGGGGACTCTGGGGCCAACGTCCTGACTTTC. It encodes CASRPRQGDSGANVLTF.

The V and J genes are TRBV11-2 and TRBJ2-2; D is uncertain. The length of the CDR3 is 15 residues. Germline-derived CDR1 and CDR2 are SGHAT and FQNNGV. V was shortened by 1 base and J by 4 bases, with 10 bases between the two germline ends. The CDR3, as DNA: TGTGCCAGCAGCTTAGCCCGAACGGGCACCGGGGAGCTGTTTTTT. Its translation: CASSLARTGTGELFF.

This chain links TRBV5-6 with TRBJ2-7; TRBD1 is a possible D gene (6 bases). V lost 2 bases, J lost 2 bases, and 14 bases lay in between. Germline assignment: CDR1 SGHDT and CDR2 YYEEEE. This CDR3 spans 15 amino acids. The CDR3 DNA reads as TGTGCCAGCAGCTTCGGACAGCACCCAACCTACGAGCAGTACTTC. This encodes CASSFGQHPTYEQYF.

V usage is TRBV19 and J usage is TRBJ2-7; 9 positions agree with TRBD1. Trimming took 3 bases from V and 6 from J; bases not matched to a gene: 12. CDR3 size: 16 residues. CDR1 is LNHDA, CDR2 SQIVND, per germline (reference sequence). This CDR3 reads CASSISFGTGFIEQYF. The CDR3 DNA is TGTGCCAGTAGTATTAGTTTCGGGACAGGGTTTATCGAGCAGTACTTC.

V usage is TRBV3-1 (or the pseudogene TRBV3-2) and J usage is TRBJ1-2; TRBD1 matches at 7 bases. CDR3 length: 13 residues. Germline V gene lookup returns CDR1 LGHDT and CDR2 YNNKEL (reference sequence). After removal of 4 bases from V and 6 bases from J, the junction contained 5 bases not matched to a gene. CDR3 nucleotide sequence: TGTGCCAGCAGCCTTACAGGGGAAAATGGCTACACCTTC. It encodes CASSLTGENGYTF.

The chain joins TRBV6-2 or TRBV6-3 to TRBJ2-2; 8 bases are shared with TRBD2. This CDR3 is 18 amino acids long. Per germline, CDR1 MNHEY and CDR2 SVGEGT. The V gene end was trimmed by 3 bases and the J gene end by 0 bases; junction bases not matched to a gene: 9. The CDR3 reads CASSYGAAGGPNTGELFF. The CDR3 DNA reads TGTGCCAGCAGTTATGGGGCCGCGGGGGGACCGAACACCGGGGAGCTGTTTTTT.

Turning to this clone: Distinct nucleotide sequences in the sample also encode this CDR3. The chain carries TRBV5-1 and TRBJ2-2; D not resolved. The CDR3 extends over 15 amino acids. Germline V gene lookup returns CDR1 SGHRS and CDR2 YFSETQ. Trimming removed 0 bases at V and 1 base at J, with 7 bases between. The CDR3: CASSLGHLNTGELFF. DNA for the CDR3: TGCGCCAGCAGCTTGGGACACTTGAACACCGGGGAGCTGTTTTTT.